This TCR beta chain was sequenced for a study of cytomegalovirus exposure and HLA in healthy donors. Study in general: From about 170 million T cells, an earlier analysis saw approximately 110 million unique TCR beta sequences. General study results and limits: TCR beta chains associated with HLA were, in a later analysis, more clonally expanded than equally common others.

Both 60 Vbeta primers and 13 Jbeta primers went into the PCR. The method was immunoSEQ multiplex PCR; TCRdb's version includes in-frame clones alone and lacks a portion of them. The sample lists some 120,000 clones, about three quarters seen once, with over 5% in the top ten. Each donor's status was that of a healthy bone marrow donor. Donors counted as nominally healthy when sampled, yet unrecorded immune exposures were likely. V lost 6 bases, J lost 6 bases, and 12 bases lay in between. This CDR3 has 13 residues. The V gene's germline CDR1 is LNHDA and CDR2 SQIVND (reference sequence). Of note for this clone: What it recognizes is unknown.

Sequencing used PBMCs. The chain combines TRBV19 with TRBJ1-5; TRBD1 is a possible D gene (5 bases). The receptor comes from a woman in her thirties or forties in good health and CMV-seronegative. Here the CDR3 DNA reads TGTGCCAGTAGATGGGGGGAAAGTCAGCCCCAGCATTTT. As protein: CASRWGESQPQHF.